The T cell receptor beta chain described here comes from a study of shared clonotypes between healthy human individuals. In the naive CD8 group, cells lacked CD45RO and were positively selected for CCR7, so terminally differentiated effector memory CD45RA+ cells were left out. Each subset's genomic DNA was split evenly across several immunoSEQ plates. Repertoires were generated with immunoSEQ multiplex PCR, while TCRdb's copy carries only in-frame clones and drops some. The sample carries some 2.1 million clones, just over 90% recorded once. A note on this clone: The target antigen is unknown.

Overall study results and limits: The generation probabilities recorded for non-shared clonotypes fell below those of clonotypes shared by all four donors. In general, naive subsets displayed greater estimated richness than memory subsets did.

Germline V gene lookup returns CDR1 LGHNA and CDR2 YNFKEQ. Trimming removed 3 bases at V and 6 bases at J, with 15 bases between. The CDR3 loop spans 14 amino acids. This clonotype was obtained from a man aged 18 to 30 in good health. Some clones in this sample may be carry-over from other donors' samples. The sample taken for sequencing was naive CD8+ T cells from PBMCs. The V and J genes are TRBV4-2 and TRBJ2-7, with D hard to call. The chain's CDR3 is CASSQDLVPAEQYF. The DNA for the CDR3 is TGTGCCAGCAGCCAGGACCTCGTACCTGCCGAGCAGTACTTC.